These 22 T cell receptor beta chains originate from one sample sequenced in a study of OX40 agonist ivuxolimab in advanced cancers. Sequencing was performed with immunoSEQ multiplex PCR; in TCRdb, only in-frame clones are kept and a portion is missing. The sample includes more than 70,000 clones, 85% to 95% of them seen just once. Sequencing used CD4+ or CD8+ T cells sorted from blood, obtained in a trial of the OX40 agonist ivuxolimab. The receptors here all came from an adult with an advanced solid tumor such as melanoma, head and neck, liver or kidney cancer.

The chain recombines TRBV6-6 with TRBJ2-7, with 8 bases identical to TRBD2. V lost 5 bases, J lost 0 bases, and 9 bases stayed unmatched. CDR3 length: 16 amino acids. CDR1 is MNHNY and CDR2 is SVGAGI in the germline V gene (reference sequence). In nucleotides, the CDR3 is TGTGCCAGCAGTGCACCGGGGGGGAAGAGCTCCTACGAGCAGTACTTC. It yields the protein CASSAPGGKSSYEQYF.

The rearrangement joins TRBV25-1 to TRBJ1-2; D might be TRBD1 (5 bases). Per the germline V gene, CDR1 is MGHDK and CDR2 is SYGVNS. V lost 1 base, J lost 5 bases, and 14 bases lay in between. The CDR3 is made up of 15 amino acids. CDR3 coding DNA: TGTGCCAGCAGTGAATTTCTGGCAGGGAAGTATGGCTACACCTTC. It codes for CASSEFLAGKYGYTF.

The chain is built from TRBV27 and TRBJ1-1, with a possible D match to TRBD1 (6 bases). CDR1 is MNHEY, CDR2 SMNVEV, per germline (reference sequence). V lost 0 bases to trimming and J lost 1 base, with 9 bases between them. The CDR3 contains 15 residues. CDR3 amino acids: CASSLSVQGNTEAFF. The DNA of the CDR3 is TGTGCCAGCAGTTTATCGGTACAGGGGAACACTGAAGCTTTCTTT.

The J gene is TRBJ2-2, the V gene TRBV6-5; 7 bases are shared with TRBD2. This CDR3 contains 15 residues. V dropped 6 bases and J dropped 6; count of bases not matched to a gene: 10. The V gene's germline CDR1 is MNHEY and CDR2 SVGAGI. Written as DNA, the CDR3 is TGTGCCAGCAGCCTGGGGGAGGGAGTAGCCGGGGAGCTGTTTTTT. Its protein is CASSLGEGVAGELFF.

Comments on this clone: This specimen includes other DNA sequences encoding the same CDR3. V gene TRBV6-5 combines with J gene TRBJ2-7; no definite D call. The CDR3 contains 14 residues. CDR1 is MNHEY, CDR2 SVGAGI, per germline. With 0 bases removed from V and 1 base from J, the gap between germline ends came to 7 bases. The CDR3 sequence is CASSYSAASYEQYF. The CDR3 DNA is TGTGCCAGCAGTTACTCAGCAGCGTCCTACGAGCAGTACTTC.

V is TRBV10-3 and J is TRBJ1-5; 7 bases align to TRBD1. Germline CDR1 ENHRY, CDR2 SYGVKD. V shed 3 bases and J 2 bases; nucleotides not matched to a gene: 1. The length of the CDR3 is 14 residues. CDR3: CAISDGQGNQPQHF. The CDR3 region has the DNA TGTGCCATCAGTGATGGACAGGGCAATCAGCCCCAGCATTTT.

In nucleotides, the CDR3 is TGTGCCAGCAGCTTAGTCGGTGGGAAACTGTTTTTT. Translated: CASSLVGGKLFF. V gene TRBV7-2 combines with J gene TRBJ1-4; no reliable D call. This CDR3 spans 12 amino acids. Per the germline V gene, CDR1 is SGHTA and CDR2 is FQGNSA. Trimming removed 1 base at V and 11 bases at J, with 8 bases between.

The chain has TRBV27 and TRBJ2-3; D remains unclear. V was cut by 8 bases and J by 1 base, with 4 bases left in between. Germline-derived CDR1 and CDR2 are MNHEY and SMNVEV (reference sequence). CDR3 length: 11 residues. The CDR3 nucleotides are TGTGCCAGCGGGGGCACAGATACGCAGTATTTT. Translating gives CASGGTDTQYF.

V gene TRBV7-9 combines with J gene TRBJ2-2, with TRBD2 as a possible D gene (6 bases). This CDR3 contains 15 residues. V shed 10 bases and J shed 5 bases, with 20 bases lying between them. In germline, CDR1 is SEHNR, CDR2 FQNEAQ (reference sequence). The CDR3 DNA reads TGTGCCACCTCGGACGCGGGATCATATACCGGGGAGCTGTTTTTT. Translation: CATSDAGSYTGELFF.

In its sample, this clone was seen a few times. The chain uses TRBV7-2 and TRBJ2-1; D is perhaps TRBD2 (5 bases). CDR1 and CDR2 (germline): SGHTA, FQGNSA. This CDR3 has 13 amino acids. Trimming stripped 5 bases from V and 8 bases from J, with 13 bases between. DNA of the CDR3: TGTGCCAGCAGCCGACGCCCGGAGGATGAGCAGTTCTTC. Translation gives CASSRRPEDEQFF.

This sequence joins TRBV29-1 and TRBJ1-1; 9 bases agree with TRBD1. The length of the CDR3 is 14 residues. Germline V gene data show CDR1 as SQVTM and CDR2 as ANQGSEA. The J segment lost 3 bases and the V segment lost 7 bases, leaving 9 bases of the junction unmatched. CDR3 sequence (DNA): TGCAGCGCCGACAGGGGGGGGTTGGACACTGAAGCTTTCTTT. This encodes CSADRGGLDTEAFF.

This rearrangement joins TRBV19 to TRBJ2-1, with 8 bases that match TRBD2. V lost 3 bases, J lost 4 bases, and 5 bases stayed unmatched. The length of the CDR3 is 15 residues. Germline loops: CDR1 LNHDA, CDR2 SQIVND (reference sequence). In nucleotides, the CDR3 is TGTGCCAGTAGTATCAGCGGGAGCCTGTACAATGAGCAGTTCTTC. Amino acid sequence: CASSISGSLYNEQFF.

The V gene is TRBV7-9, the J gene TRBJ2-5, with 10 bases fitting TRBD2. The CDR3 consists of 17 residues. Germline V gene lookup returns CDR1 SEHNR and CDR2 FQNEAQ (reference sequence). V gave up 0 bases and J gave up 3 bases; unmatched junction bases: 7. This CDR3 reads CASSLAESGGAEETQYF. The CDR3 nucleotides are TGTGCCAGCAGCTTAGCGGAGAGCGGGGGGGCTGAAGAGACCCAGTACTTC.

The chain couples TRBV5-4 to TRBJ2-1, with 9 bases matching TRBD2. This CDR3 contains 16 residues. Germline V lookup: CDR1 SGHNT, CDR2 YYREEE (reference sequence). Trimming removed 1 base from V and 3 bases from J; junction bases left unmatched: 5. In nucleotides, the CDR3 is TGTGCCAGCAGCTTGAACAGCGGGGGGTTCTACAATGAGCAGTTCTTC. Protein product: CASSLNSGGFYNEQFF.

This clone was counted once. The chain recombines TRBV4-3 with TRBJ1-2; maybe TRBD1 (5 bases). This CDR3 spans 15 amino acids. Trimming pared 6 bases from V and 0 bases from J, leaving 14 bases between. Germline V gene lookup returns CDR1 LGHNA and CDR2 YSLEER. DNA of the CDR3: TGCGCCAGCAGTCTCGGACATCAAACTAACTATGGCTACACCTTC. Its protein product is CASSLGHQTNYGYTF.

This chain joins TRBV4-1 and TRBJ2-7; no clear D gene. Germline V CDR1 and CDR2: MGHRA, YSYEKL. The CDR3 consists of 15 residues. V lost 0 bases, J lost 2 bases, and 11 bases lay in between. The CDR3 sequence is CASSQEFSATYEQYF. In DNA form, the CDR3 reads TGCGCCAGCAGCCAAGAGTTTTCGGCAACCTACGAGCAGTACTTC.

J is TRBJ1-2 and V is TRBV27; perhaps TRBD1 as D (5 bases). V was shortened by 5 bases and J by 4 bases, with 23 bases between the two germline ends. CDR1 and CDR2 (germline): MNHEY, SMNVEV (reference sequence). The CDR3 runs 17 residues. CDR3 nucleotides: TGTGCCAGCAGTCCGAAGTGGGCTCAGGGCCCCACCTATGGCTACACCTTC. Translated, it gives CASSPKWAQGPTYGYTF.

For the CDR3, the DNA is TGTGCCAGCAGCTTGATTGGGAACACCGGGGAGCTGTTTTTT. As protein: CASSLIGNTGELFF. This chain uses TRBV5-6 with TRBJ2-2; no clear D gene. CDR3 length: 14 residues. From germline, CDR1 is SGHDT and CDR2 YYEEEE. The germline V and J ends were trimmed by 1 base and 1 base, with 5 bases remaining between them.

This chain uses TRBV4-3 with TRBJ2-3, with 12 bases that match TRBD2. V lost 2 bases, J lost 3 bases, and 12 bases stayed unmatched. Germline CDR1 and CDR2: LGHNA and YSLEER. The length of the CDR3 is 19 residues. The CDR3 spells CASSQFVTSGRRGTDTQYF. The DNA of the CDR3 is TGCGCCAGCAGCCAATTCGTGACTAGCGGGAGAAGGGGAACAGATACGCAGTATTTT.

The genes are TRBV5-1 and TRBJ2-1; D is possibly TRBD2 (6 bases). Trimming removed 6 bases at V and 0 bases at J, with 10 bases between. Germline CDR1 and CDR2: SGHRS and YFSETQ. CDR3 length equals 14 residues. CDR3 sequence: CASTQDYSYNEQFF. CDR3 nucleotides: TGCGCCAGCACCCAGGACTACTCCTACAATGAGCAGTTCTTC.

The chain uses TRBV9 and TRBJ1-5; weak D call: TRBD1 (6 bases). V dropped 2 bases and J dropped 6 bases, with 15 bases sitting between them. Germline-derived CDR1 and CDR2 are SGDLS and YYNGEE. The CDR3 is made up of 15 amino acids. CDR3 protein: CASSVGYRGGQPQHF. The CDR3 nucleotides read TGTGCCAGCAGCGTCGGTTATAGGGGGGGTCAGCCCCAGCATTTT. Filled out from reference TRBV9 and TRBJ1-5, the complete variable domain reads DSGVTQTPKHLITATGQRVTLRCSPRSGDLSVYWYQQSLDQGLQFLIQYYNGEERAKGNILERFSAQQFPDLHSELNLSSLELGDSALYFCASSVGYRGGQPQHFGDGTRLSIL.

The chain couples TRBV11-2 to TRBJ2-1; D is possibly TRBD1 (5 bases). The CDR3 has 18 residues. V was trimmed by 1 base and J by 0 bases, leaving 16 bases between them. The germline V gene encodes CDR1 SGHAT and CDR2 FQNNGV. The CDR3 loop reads CASSLAGAGPSSYNEQFF. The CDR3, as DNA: TGTGCCAGCAGCTTAGCAGGAGCAGGGCCTAGCTCCTACAATGAGCAGTTCTTC. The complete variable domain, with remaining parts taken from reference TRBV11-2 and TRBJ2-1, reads EAGVAQSPRYKIIEKRQSVAFWCNPISGHATLYWYQQILGQGPKLLIQFQNNGVVDDSQLPKDRFSAERLKGVDSTLKIQPAKLEDSAVYLCASSLAGAGPSSYNEQFFGPGTRLTVL.